This T cell receptor (beta chain) was recorded in a study of blood T cell repertoires in COVID-19. Background on the study: The United States, Italy and Spain were the sources of the acute and convalescent COVID-19 samples.

Data came from immunoSEQ multiplex PCR; TCRdb stores just in-frame clones and leaves some out. This table has 200,000 to 250,000 clones, roughly 86% appearing once. Germline V gene data show CDR1 as SQVTM and CDR2 as ANQGSEA. The CDR3 runs 13 residues. V lost 8 bases to trimming and J lost 1 base; unmatched junction nucleotides: 5. This chain links TRBV29-1 with TRBJ1-5; 7 bases fit TRBD1. The TCR sequence derives from a woman over 75 with COVID-19, enrolled during active disease. What was sequenced was peripheral blood. DNA for the CDR3: TGCAGCACCTCGACAGGGAGCAATCAGCCCCAGCATTTT. It yields the protein CSTSTGSNQPQHF.